The present T cell receptor (beta chain) was sequenced within a study of Ad26.COV2.S vaccination and SARS-CoV-2 variants. Across the study: It was the COV1001 Ad26.COV2.S trial arm that included the donor.

CDR3 length equals 17 residues. Germline CDR1 and CDR2: MDHEN and SYDVKM. Deletions cut 2 bases from V and 5 bases from J, with 19 bases between. TCRdb's copy holds only in-frame clones and misses some; the assay was immunoSEQ multiplex PCR. The sample consists of approximately 500,000 clones, around nine tenths of them appearing once. Treatment denoted: about 20 received Ad26.COV2.S at low or high dose, single or two shots; about 5 received placebo; per-sample allocation not given. Day 63 after the first injection of vaccine or placebo was the sampling time. This sequence originates from a person aged 18-65 years who received the Ad26.COV2.S COVID-19 vaccine or a placebo. The sample here was peripheral blood, taken in a trial of Ad26.COV2.S vaccine versus placebo. This rearrangement joins TRBV28 to TRBJ1-5, with no clear D. The DNA of the CDR3 is TGTGCCAGCAGTTTAAGGGTTTCCGAACCATCGGATCAGCCCCAGCATTTT. Translation: CASSLRVSEPSDQPQHF.